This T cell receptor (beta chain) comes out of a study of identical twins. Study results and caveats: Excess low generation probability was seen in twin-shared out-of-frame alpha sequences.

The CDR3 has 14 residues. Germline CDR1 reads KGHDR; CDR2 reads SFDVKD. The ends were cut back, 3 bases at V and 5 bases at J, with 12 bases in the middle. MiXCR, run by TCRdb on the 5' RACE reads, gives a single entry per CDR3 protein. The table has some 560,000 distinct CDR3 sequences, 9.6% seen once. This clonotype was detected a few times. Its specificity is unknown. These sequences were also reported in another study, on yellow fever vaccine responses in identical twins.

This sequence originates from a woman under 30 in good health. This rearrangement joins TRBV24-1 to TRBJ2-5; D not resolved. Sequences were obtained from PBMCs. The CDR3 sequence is CATSDRWAGETQYF. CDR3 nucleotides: TGTGCCACCAGTGATCGGTGGGCTGGGGAGACCCAGTACTTC.